This entry lists 25 T cell receptor beta chains sequenced from one sample in a study of cytomegalovirus exposure and HLA in healthy donors (TCRdb year 2017). Library preparation was by the immunoSEQ multiplex PCR assay. The multiplex PCR relied on a mix of 60 forward primers for TCR Vbeta segments and 13 reverse primers for TCR Jbeta segments. This immuneACCESS table, as held by TCRdb, lists in-frame sequences with V and J called but not all clones. Of the missing ones, under half trace to an unresolved V gene in checked studies; the others have no known cause. The sample data list 150,000 to 200,000 clones, and roughly 80% of these were observed just once. In total, the top ten clones hold roughly 7.8% of the sample. Material for sequencing was PBMCs. The receptors were gathered from a woman in her thirties or forties in good health and CMV-seropositive.

The rearrangement uses TRBV5-4 and TRBJ2-7; D gene unclear. This CDR3 is built from 15 residues. Germline loops: CDR1 SGHNT, CDR2 YYREEE (reference sequence). Trimming removed 0 bases at V and 3 bases at J, with 13 bases between. The CDR3 reads CASSLEYGAFYEQYF. The CDR3 DNA sequence: TGTGCCAGCAGCTTGGAATACGGAGCCTTCTACGAGCAGTACTTC.

V and J are TRBV15 and TRBJ2-7; 9 bases match TRBD1. This CDR3 has 14 residues. With 1 base clipped from V and 3 bases from J, the junction kept 1 base outside the gene matches. Germline CDR1 reads LNHNV; CDR2 reads YYDKDF (reference sequence). The CDR3 protein is CATSRATGGYEQYF. The CDR3 bases are TGTGCCACCAGCAGAGCGACAGGGGGCTACGAGCAGTACTTC.

The chain is built from TRBV15 and TRBJ2-7, with D tentatively TRBD1 (5 bases). The ends were cut back, 0 bases at V and 3 bases at J, with 12 bases in the middle. CDR3 length equals 15 residues. In germline, CDR1 is LNHNV, CDR2 YYDKDF (reference sequence). This CDR3 is CATSREAGSFYEQYF. The CDR3 bases are TGTGCCACCAGCAGAGAGGCAGGGTCCTTCTACGAGCAGTACTTC.

This sequence joins TRBV7-8 and TRBJ2-2; D is perhaps TRBD1 (6 bases). The CDR3 runs 18 residues. CDR1 is SGHVS and CDR2 is FQNEAQ in the germline V gene. V was clipped by 5 bases and J by 2 bases, with 21 bases between them. Written as DNA, the CDR3 is TGTGCCAGCAGCAAAAGCTACAGGGATCAATCAAACACCGGGGAGCTGTTTTTT. This gives the protein CASSKSYRDQSNTGELFF.

The chain is built from TRBV28 and TRBJ1-2; D remains unclear. CDR1 and CDR2 from the germline V gene are MDHEN and SYDVKM. The germline V and J ends were trimmed by 5 bases and 0 bases, with 13 bases remaining between them. CDR3 length equals 15 residues. This CDR3 is CASSNPFTANYGYTF. CDR3 in DNA: TGTGCCAGCAGTAATCCCTTTACGGCTAACTATGGCTACACCTTC.

The chain employs TRBV7-9 and TRBJ2-2, with 7 positions matching TRBD2. The CDR3 is 12 amino acids. J was trimmed by 5 bases and V by 8 bases; bases with no gene match: 2. Germline assignment: CDR1 SEHNR and CDR2 FQNEAQ (reference sequence). The CDR3 here is CASWGGTGELFF. The CDR3 DNA reads TGTGCCAGCTGGGGGGGGACCGGGGAGCTGTTTTTT.

In this sample, this clone turned up a few times. V gene TRBV29-1 combines with J gene TRBJ2-1; 8 nucleotides agree with TRBD2. The CDR3 consists of 17 residues. Germline V CDR1 and CDR2: SQVTM, ANQGSEA. Losses at the gene ends were 0 bases for V and 8 bases for J; bases not matched to a gene: 15. The CDR3 DNA reads as TGCAGCGTTGAAGATTTGTTTACGGGAGGGTTAAACGATGAGCAGTTCTTC. Translating it yields CSVEDLFTGGLNDEQFF.

Only one count was recorded for this clone. V is TRBV30 and J is TRBJ1-2; maybe TRBD1 (6 bases). V was trimmed by 0 bases and J by 4 bases, leaving 15 bases between them. From germline, CDR1 is GTSNPN and CDR2 SVGIG (reference sequence). This CDR3 comprises 15 residues. In nucleotides, the CDR3 is TGTGCCTGGAGTGTAACCGGGACAAACTTCTATGGCTACACCTTC. Protein sequence: CAWSVTGTNFYGYTF.

The chain carries TRBV28 and TRBJ2-7, with TRBD2 matching over 10 bases. This CDR3 contains 15 residues. J lost 5 bases, V lost 3 bases, and 7 bases had no gene match. The germline gives CDR1 MDHEN, CDR2 SYDVKM. Written as DNA, the CDR3 is TGTGCCAGCAGTTTGGCTAGCGGGAGTTTCCACGAGCAGTACTTC. Protein sequence: CASSLASGSFHEQYF.

With respect to this clone: The sample carries other DNA sequences with the same CDR3. The chain is built from TRBV18 and TRBJ2-7, with D possibly matching TRBD1 (5 bases). The germline V and J ends were trimmed by 1 base and 2 bases, with 9 bases remaining between them. The CDR3 loop spans 14 amino acids. Germline lookup yields CDR1 KGHSH and CDR2 LQKENI. In nucleotides, the CDR3 is TGTGCCAGCTCACCACGGCAGGGCACCTACGAGCAGTACTTC. Translating it yields CASSPRQGTYEQYF.

The chain joins TRBV5-3 to TRBJ2-1, with 13 bases aligning to TRBD2. TRBV5-3 falls under the ORF class, with uncertain function. This CDR3 contains 18 residues. V dropped 1 base and J dropped 4; count of bases not matched to a gene: 8. This CDR3 is CARSLCGLAGAKYNEQFF. In DNA form, the CDR3 reads TGTGCCAGAAGCTTGTGCGGACTAGCGGGAGCGAAATACAATGAGCAGTTCTTC.

This chain links TRBV19 with TRBJ2-7, with TRBD2 matching over 11 bases. CDR3 length: 14 amino acids. Germline values: CDR1 LNHDA, CDR2 SQIVND (reference sequence). J was trimmed by 2 bases and V by 3 bases; bases with no gene match: 0. Here the CDR3 reads CASSISGRAYEQYF. CDR3 DNA sequence: TGTGCCAGTAGTATTAGCGGGAGGGCCTACGAGCAGTACTTC.

This clone was seen a few times. The V gene is TRBV19, the J gene TRBJ1-3, with a tentative D call TRBD1 (5 bases). V was clipped by 4 bases and J by 0 bases, with 10 bases between them. CDR3 length equals 15 residues. Germline CDR1 reads LNHDA; CDR2 reads SQIVND (reference sequence). CDR3 residues: CASSTWTSSGNTIYF. As DNA, the CDR3 is TGTGCCAGTAGTACCTGGACAAGCTCTGGAAACACCATATATTTT.

J is TRBJ1-5 and V is TRBV6-6; D is undetermined. V was clipped by 6 bases and J by 0 bases, with 9 bases between them. Germline V gene lookup returns CDR1 MNHNY and CDR2 SVGAGI (reference sequence). This CDR3 spans 14 amino acids. The CDR3 here is CASSGRYSNQPQHF. CDR3 nucleotides: TGTGCCAGCAGCGGCAGGTATAGCAATCAGCCCCAGCATTTT.

The chain has TRBV5-4 and TRBJ2-7; D possibly corresponds to TRBD1 (5 bases). Trimming stripped 4 bases from V and 8 bases from J, with 16 bases between. This CDR3 is 13 amino acids long. Germline CDR1 is SGHNT and CDR2 is YYREEE (reference sequence). In nucleotides, the CDR3 is TGTGCCAGCAGCGACAGAAATACGGGCAAGCAGTACTTC. Translating it yields CASSDRNTGKQYF.

The gene calls are TRBV30 and TRBJ2-5; 8 bases align to TRBD2. Germline assignment: CDR1 GTSNPN and CDR2 SVGIG (reference sequence). J lost 7 bases, V lost 2 bases, and 12 bases had no gene match. The CDR3 runs 15 residues. The CDR3 spells CAWSPRRTSLGTQYF. The DNA for the CDR3 is TGTGCCTGGAGTCCGCGCCGGACTAGCCTAGGGACCCAGTACTTC.

This clone showed up just once. At one end the junction does not follow the germline gene, possibly because of a read error. The genes are TRBV7-9 and TRBJ1-6; TRBD1 matches 8 bases. The germline V gene encodes CDR1 SEHNR and CDR2 FQNEAQ (reference sequence). This CDR3 spans 16 amino acids. CDR3 sequence reads: CSSSLGTGGSVSPLHF. The CDR3 DNA is TGTTCCAGCAGCTTAGGCACAGGGGGATCGGTGTCACCCCTCCACTTT.

J is TRBJ1-6 and V is TRBV27, with TRBD1 as a possible D gene (6 bases). Between the trimmed V and J ends, which lost 4 bases and 7 bases, there was a span of 17 bases. The CDR3 is 16 amino acids. CDR1 and CDR2 from the germline V gene are MNHEY and SMNVEV (reference sequence). CDR3 sequence: CASSSLSGGWNSPLHF. For the CDR3, the DNA is TGTGCCAGCAGTTCATTATCGGGGGGCTGGAATTCACCCCTCCACTTT.

The gene calls are TRBV6-5 and TRBJ2-5; 11 bases are shared with TRBD1. The CDR3 has 15 residues. Trimming took 7 bases from V and 2 from J; bases not matched to a gene: 6. Germline assignment: CDR1 MNHEY and CDR2 SVGAGI. DNA of the CDR3: TGTGCCAGCACTCGGGACAGGGGGAGGCAAGAGACCCAGTACTTC. Translating gives CASTRDRGRQETQYF.

This chain uses TRBV2 with TRBJ2-7; a weak D match, TRBD2 (5 bases). The CDR3 loop spans 15 amino acids. CDR1 is SNHLY, CDR2 FYNNEI, per germline. V lost 7 bases, J lost 7 bases, and 23 bases lay in between. The CDR3 loop reads CASNSWEPGMGEQYF. The CDR3 nucleotides are TGTGCCAGCAACTCTTGGGAGCCGGGGATGGGGGAGCAGTACTTC.

This clone was detected a few times. V and J are TRBV5-4 and TRBJ2-7; 9 positions match TRBD2. The CDR3 length is 15 residues. CDR1 is SGHNT and CDR2 is YYREEE in the germline V gene (reference sequence). The ends lost 4 bases at V and 5 bases at J; junction bases unmatched: 10. The CDR3 DNA reads as TGTGCCAGCAGCCCAGAACTAGCGGGTCGGGACGAGCAGTACTTC. It encodes CASSPELAGRDEQYF.

The rearrangement links TRBV7-3 to TRBJ2-1; TRBD2 is a possible D gene (5 bases). The CDR3 length is 13 residues. Trimming took 2 bases from V and 9 from J, leaving 11 bases between them. Looked up from germline, CDR1 is SGHTA and CDR2 is FQGTGA. CDR3 in amino acids: CASSLDFGGEQFF. CDR3 coding DNA: TGTGCCAGCAGCTTAGATTTTGGAGGTGAGCAGTTCTTC.

In its sample, this clone was seen a few times. This chain joins TRBV28 and TRBJ1-1; a weak D match, TRBD1 (6 bases). This CDR3 spans 17 amino acids. V was clipped by 6 bases and J by 1 base, with 21 bases between them. Germline assignment: CDR1 MDHEN and CDR2 SYDVKM. The CDR3 DNA follows: TGTGCCAGCAGGACCTATAGAATACAGGGTGGGAACACTGAAGCTTTCTTT. Residues: CASRTYRIQGGNTEAFF.

The chain employs TRBV7-9 and TRBJ2-5; no clear D gene. CDR1 is SEHNR and CDR2 is FQNEAQ in the germline V gene (reference sequence). Trimming left V 0 bases short and J 4 bases short, with 12 bases between. This CDR3 is built from 15 residues. The chain's CDR3 is CASSLALGPSETQYF. The CDR3 nucleotides are TGTGCCAGCAGCTTAGCGCTGGGCCCATCAGAGACCCAGTACTTC.

This clone was counted a few times. The chain carries TRBV5-1 and TRBJ2-2; maybe TRBD2 (6 bases). In germline, CDR1 is SGHRS, CDR2 YFSETQ. The CDR3 is made up of 15 amino acids. V was cut by 0 bases and J by 7 bases, with 13 bases left in between. Written as DNA, the CDR3 is TGCGCCAGCAGCTTGGATGGCGGGGTCAGCGGGGAGCTGTTTTTT. Residues: CASSLDGGVSGELFF.